This entry concerns a single TCR beta chain. Unmatched junction bases numbered 4, after V lost 4 bases and J lost 5 bases. The CDR3 sequence is 15 residues long. Per the germline V gene, CDR1 is SGHRS and CDR2 is YFSETQ. The authors' processing: Reference gene primer amplification yielded estimated nucleated cell counts. Profiled with immunoSEQ multiplex PCR; TCRdb holds only in-frame clones, not every one. The V and J calls and the clone size are those of that table, but D and trimming were determined from the DNA. The sample lists some 290,000 clones, about nine tenths occurring once. Those enrolled in Seattle joined during active infection and were followed longitudinally afterward. This sample was included in a study of blood T cell repertoires in COVID-19. The wider study: Specimens from acute and convalescent COVID-19 originated in the United States, Italy and Spain. In each case, the material was cDNA or gDNA derived from T cells, B-cell-depleted T cells, or PBMCs.

Sequencing input: peripheral blood. The V gene is TRBV5-1, the J gene TRBJ1-5, with 12 bases lining up with TRBD1. The clonotype was recovered from a woman aged 25 to 39 with COVID-19, enrolled during active disease. The CDR3 protein is CASSRGTGGYQPQHF. The CDR3 DNA reads as TGCGCCAGCAGCCGGGGGACAGGGGGCTATCAGCCCCAGCATTTT.